The clone carrying this T cell receptor (beta chain) was counted once. The sample comes from a study of blood T cell repertoires in COVID-19. Study background: COVID-19 samples collected from the United States, Italy and Spain covered acute and convalescent phases. PBMCs, B-cell-depleted T cells, or T cells provided the cDNA or gDNA that made up the material.

As handled by the study authors: Nucleated cell number was recorded as an estimate derived from reference gene primer amplification. Assay used: immunoSEQ multiplex PCR; TCRdb lists only in-frame clones, some missing. That table furnishes V, J and clone size, whereas the DNA furnished D and trimming. Of approximately 43,000 clones detected, about four fifths appear once; the ten largest clones hold 30% to 45%. The trim removed 6 bases at V and 3 bases at J, leaving 2 bases unmatched. The V gene's germline CDR1 is MNHEY and CDR2 SVGEGT. The CDR3 loop spans 13 amino acids. The chain uses TRBV6-2 or TRBV6-3 and TRBJ2-7, with 10 bases that match TRBD1. Sequenced: peripheral blood. The TCR originated in a man aged 35 to 55 with active or convalescent COVID-19. In nucleotides, the CDR3 is TGTGCCAGCAGCGGGACAGGGGACTACGAGCAGTACTTC. It codes for CASSGTGDYEQYF.